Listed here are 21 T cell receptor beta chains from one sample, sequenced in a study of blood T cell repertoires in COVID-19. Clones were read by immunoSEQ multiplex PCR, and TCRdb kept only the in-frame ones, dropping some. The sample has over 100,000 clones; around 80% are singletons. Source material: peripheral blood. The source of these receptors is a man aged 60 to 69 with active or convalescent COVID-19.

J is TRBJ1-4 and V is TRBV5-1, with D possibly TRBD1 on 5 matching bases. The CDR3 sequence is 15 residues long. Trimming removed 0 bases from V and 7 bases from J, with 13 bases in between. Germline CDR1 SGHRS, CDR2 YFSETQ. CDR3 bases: TGCGCCAGCAGCTTGGGGACAAGCCGGGTTGAAAAACTGTTTTTT. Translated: CASSLGTSRVEKLFF.

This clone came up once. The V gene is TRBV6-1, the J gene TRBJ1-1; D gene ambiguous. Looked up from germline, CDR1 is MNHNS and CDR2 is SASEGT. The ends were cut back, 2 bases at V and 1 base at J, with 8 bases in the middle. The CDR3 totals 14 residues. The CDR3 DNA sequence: TGTGCCAGCAGTGAAAACCAGGAGAACACTGAAGCTTTCTTT. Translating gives CASSENQENTEAFF.

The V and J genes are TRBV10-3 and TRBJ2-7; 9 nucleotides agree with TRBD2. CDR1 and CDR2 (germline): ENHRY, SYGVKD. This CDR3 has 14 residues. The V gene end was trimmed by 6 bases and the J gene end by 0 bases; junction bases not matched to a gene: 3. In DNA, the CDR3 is TGTGCCATCAGCGAGCGGGAGGACTCCTACGAGCAGTACTTC. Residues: CAISEREDSYEQYF.

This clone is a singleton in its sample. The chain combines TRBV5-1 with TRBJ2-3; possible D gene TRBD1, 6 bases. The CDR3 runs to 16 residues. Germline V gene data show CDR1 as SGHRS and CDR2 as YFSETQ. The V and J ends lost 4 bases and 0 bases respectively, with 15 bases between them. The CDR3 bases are TGCGCCAGCAGCGGACCGGACAGAGGTAGCACAGATACGCAGTATTTT. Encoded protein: CASSGPDRGSTDTQYF. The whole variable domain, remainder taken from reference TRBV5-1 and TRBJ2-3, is KAGVTQTPRYLIKTRGQQVTLSCSPISGHRSVSWYQQTPGQGLQFLFEYFSETQRNKGNFPGRFSGRQFSNSRSEMNVSTLELGDSALYLCASSGPDRGSTDTQYFGPGTRLTVL.

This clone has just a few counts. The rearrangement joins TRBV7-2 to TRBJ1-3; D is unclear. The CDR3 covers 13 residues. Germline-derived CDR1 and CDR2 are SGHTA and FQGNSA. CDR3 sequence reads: CATSDSSGNTIYF. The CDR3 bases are TGTGCTACTAGTGACTCCTCTGGAAACACCATATATTTT.

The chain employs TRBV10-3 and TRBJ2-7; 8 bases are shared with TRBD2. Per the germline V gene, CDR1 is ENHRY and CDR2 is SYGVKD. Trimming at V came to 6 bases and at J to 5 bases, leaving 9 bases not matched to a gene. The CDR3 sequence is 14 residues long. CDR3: CAISTSGRVHEQYF. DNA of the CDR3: TGTGCCATCAGCACGAGCGGGAGAGTACACGAGCAGTACTTC.

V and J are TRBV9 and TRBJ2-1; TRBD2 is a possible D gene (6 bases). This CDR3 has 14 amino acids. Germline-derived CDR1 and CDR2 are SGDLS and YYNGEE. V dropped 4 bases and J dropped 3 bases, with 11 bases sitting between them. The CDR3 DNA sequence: TGTGCCAGCAGCCTAGAGGACTACTACAATGAGCAGTTCTTC. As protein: CASSLEDYYNEQFF. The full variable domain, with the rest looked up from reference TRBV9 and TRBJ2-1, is DSGVTQTPKHLITATGQRVTLRCSPRSGDLSVYWYQQSLDQGLQFLIQYYNGEERAKGNILERFSAQQFPDLHSELNLSSLELGDSALYFCASSLEDYYNEQFFGPGTRLTVL.

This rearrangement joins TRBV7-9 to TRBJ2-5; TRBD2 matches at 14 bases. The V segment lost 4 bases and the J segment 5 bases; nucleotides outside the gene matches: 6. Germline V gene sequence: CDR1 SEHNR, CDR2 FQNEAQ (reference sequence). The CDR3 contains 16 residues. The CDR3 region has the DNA TGTGCCAGCAGCTCAGGACTAGCGGGAGGCTTTGAGACCCAGTACTTC. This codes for CASSSGLAGGFETQYF.

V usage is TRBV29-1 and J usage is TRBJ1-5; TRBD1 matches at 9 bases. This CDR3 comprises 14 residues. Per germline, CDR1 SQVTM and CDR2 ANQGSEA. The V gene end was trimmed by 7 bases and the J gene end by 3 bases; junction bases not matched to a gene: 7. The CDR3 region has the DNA TGCAGCGCCGGGGGGACAGGGATCAATCAGCCCCAGCATTTT. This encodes CSAGGTGINQPQHF.

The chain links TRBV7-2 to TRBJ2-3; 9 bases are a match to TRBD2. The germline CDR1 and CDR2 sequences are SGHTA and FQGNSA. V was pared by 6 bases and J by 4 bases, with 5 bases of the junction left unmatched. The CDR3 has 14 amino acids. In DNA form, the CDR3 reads TGTGCCAGCAGTATTAGCGGGAGCGCAGATACGCAGTATTTT. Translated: CASSISGSADTQYF.

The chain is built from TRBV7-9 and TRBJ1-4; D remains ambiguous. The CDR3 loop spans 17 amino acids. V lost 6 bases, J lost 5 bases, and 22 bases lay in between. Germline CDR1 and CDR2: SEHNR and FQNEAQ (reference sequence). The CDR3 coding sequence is TGTGCCAGCAGTAATCGGTTCGTGGGCAGAGAAAATGAAAAACTGTTTTTT. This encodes CASSNRFVGRENEKLFF.

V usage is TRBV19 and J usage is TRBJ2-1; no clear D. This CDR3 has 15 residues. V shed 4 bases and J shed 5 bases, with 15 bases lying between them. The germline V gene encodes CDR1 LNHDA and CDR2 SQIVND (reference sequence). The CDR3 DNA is TGTGCCAGTAGTACCTCCGAGTATCAACACAATGAGCAGTTCTTC. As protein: CASSTSEYQHNEQFF.

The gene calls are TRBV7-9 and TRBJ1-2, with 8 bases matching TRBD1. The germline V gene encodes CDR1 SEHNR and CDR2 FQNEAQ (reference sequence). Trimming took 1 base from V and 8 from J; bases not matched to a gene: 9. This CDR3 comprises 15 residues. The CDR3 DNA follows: TGTGCCAGCAGCTTAGATGGACAGGGCCTTCGAGGCTACACCTTC. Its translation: CASSLDGQGLRGYTF. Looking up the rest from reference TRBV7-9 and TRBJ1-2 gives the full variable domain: DTGVSQNPRHKITKRGQNVTFRCDPISEHNRLYWYRQTLGQGPEFLTYFQNEAQLEKSRLLSDRFSAERPKGSFSTLEIQRTEQGDSAMYLCASSLDGQGLRGYTFGSGTRLTVV.

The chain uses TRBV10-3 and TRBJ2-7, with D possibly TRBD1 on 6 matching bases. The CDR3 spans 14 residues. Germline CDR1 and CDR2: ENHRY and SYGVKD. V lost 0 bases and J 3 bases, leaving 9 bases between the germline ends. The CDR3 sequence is CAISESPQGYEQYF. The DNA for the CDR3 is TGTGCCATCAGTGAGTCTCCACAGGGCTACGAGCAGTACTTC.

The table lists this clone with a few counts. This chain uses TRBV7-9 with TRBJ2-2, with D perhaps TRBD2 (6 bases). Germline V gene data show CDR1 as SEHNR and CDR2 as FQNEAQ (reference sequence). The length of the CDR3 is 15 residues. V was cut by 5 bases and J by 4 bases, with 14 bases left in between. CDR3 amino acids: CASSAGGRSTGELFF. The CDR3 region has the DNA TGTGCCAGCAGCGCTGGGGGGAGGAGCACCGGGGAGCTGTTTTTT. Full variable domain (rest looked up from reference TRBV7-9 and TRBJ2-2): DTGVSQNPRHKITKRGQNVTFRCDPISEHNRLYWYRQTLGQGPEFLTYFQNEAQLEKSRLLSDRFSAERPKGSFSTLEIQRTEQGDSAMYLCASSAGGRSTGELFFGEGSRLTVL.

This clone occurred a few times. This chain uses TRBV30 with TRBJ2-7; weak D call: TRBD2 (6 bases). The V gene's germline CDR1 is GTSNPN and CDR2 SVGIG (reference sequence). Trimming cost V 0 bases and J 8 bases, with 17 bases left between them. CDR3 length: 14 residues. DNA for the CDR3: TGTGCCTGGAGTGTACGGGGGAGCGGGTACAAGCAGTACTTC. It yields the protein CAWSVRGSGYKQYF.

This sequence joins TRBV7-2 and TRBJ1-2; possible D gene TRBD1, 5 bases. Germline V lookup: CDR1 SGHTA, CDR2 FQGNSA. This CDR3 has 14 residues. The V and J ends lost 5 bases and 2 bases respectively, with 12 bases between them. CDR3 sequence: CASSLERQNYGYTF. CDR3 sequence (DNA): TGTGCCAGCAGCCTTGAAAGACAGAACTATGGCTACACCTTC.

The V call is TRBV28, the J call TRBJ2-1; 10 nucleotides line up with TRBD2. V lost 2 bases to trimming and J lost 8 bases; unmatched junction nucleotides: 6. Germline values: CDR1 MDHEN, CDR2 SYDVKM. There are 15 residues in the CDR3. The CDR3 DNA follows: TGTGCCAGCAGTTTACTAGCGGGAGCTTTGTATGAGCAGTTCTTC. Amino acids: CASSLLAGALYEQFF.

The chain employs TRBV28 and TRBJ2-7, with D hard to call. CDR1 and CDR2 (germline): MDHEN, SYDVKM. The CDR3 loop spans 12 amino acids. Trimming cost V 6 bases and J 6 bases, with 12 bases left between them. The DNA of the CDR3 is TGTGCCAGCAGGCAAACAAGAGGCGAGCAGTACTTC. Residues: CASRQTRGEQYF.

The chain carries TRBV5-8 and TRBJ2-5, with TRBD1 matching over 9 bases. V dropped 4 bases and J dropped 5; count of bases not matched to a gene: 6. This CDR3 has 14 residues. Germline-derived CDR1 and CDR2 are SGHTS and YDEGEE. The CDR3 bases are TGTGCCAGCAGCATCGGGACAGGGTATGAGACCCAGTACTTC. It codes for CASSIGTGYETQYF.

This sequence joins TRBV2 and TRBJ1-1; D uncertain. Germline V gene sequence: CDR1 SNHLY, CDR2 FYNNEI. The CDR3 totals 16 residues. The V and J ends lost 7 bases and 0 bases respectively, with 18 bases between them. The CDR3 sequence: CASIPGWQLMNTEAFF. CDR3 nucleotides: TGTGCCAGCATCCCGGGTTGGCAGCTTATGAACACTGAAGCTTTCTTT. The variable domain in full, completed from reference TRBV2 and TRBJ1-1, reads EPEVTQTPSHQVTQMGQEVILRCVPISNHLYFYWYRQILGQKVEFLVSFYNNEISEKSEIFDDQFSVERPDGSNFTLKIRSTKLEDSAMYFCASIPGWQLMNTEAFFGQGTRLTVV.